What follows describes a single T cell receptor (beta chain). Its target is unknown. Per the original methods: ImmunoSEQ sequences covered only the junction and lacked quality scores; filtering therefore differed. Sequenced by immunoSEQ multiplex PCR; TCRdb stores in-frame clones only, minus some. V, J and clone size are taken as reported in that table, and D and trimming were inferred from the DNA itself. The table includes over 800,000 clones, nearly 95% detected once. These data are taken from a study of shared clonotypes between healthy human individuals. Findings and limits, study-wide: Researchers sampled blood only, noting tissue repertoires likely differ. Relative to clonotypes present in all four donors, those not shared had lower generation probabilities.

CDR1 GTSNPN and CDR2 SVGIG come from the germline V gene (reference sequence). This CDR3 has 13 amino acids. The ends were cut back, 2 bases at V and 5 bases at J, with 10 bases in the middle. Naive CD8 cells comprised CD45RO-negative, CCR7-positively selected cells, excluding terminally differentiated effector memory CD45RA+ cells. The chain has TRBV30 and TRBJ2-1; TRBD2 might be the D (5 bases). This sequence was found in a man aged 30 to 39 in good health. The sample comprised naive CD8+ T cells sorted from blood. CDR3 sequence reads: CAWSPGFDNEQFF. Here the CDR3 DNA reads TGTGCCTGGAGTCCGGGGTTCGACAATGAGCAGTTCTTC.